This T cell receptor beta chain was observed in a study of blood T cells in healthy people across ages. V was trimmed by 8 bases and J by 9 bases, leaving 18 bases between them. CDR1 and CDR2 (germline): DFQATT, SNEGSKA (reference sequence). This CDR3 is 12 amino acids long. Next came a second PCR, run for about 7 to 12 cycles, which used a sample-barcoded 5' primer along with a J-beta primer mix. TCRdb used MiXCR to reprocess the 5' RACE reads, holding one entry per CDR3 protein. The table includes over 600,000 distinct CDR3 sequences, around 20% detected once. The rearrangement uses TRBV20-1 and TRBJ2-3, with D hard to call. The clonotype was recovered from an older man in good health. The sequenced sample consisted of blood. CDR3 region: CSPRDAVGTQYF. The CDR3 region has the DNA TGCAGTCCTCGTGATGCTGTTGGCACGCAGTATTTT.